This TCR beta chain was documented in a study of T cells in tumors after PD-1 blockade. Study-wide background: Some patients also took daily vismodegib 150 mg during anti-PD-1 treatment. Study conclusions and caveats: Clonal replacement appeared only between pre- and post-treatment samples.

The method was immunoSEQ multiplex PCR; TCRdb's version includes in-frame clones alone and lacks a portion of them. The data show more than 2,000 clones, around two thirds seen once. Time point defined: first of two post-therapy site-matched biopsies about 2 months apart. From germline, CDR1 is LNHDA and CDR2 SQIVND (reference sequence). The CDR3 runs 15 residues. With 7 bases clipped from V and 2 bases from J, the junction kept 7 bases outside the gene matches. Turning to this clone: The antigen remains undetermined.

The input for sequencing was tumor tissue, taken after anti-PD-1 treatment. The rearrangement uses TRBV19 and TRBJ2-2; 7 nucleotides align to TRBD1. This sequence was found in a human donor with basal cell carcinoma. The CDR3 reads CASISGGPNTGELFF. In nucleotides, the CDR3 is TGTGCCAGTATCTCAGGGGGACCCAACACCGGGGAGCTGTTTTTT.